This T cell receptor (beta chain) was documented in a study of type 1 regulatory T cells. Study context: An in vitro protocol generated T-allo10, a Tr1-enriched, alloantigen-specific CD4 T cell product.

About this clonotype itself: Its antigen remains unknown.

TCRdb re-derived calls from the reads in MiXCR, one entry per CDR3 protein. The data hold 63,000 or so distinct CDR3 sequences, with about 48% observed a single time. The receptor's source is a human donor in good health. Source material: cultured non-Tr1 T cells, either the whole culture or a sorted T cell fraction (not recorded which).

Here the CDR3 reads CASSLALGSQETQYF. In DNA form, the CDR3 reads TGTGCCAGCAGCTTAGCGTTGGGGAGCCAAGAGACCCAGTACTTC. The genes are TRBV7-9 and TRBJ2-5, with a tentative D call TRBD2 (5 bases). V lost 0 bases and J 1 base, leaving 9 bases between the germline ends. Looked up from germline, CDR1 is SEHNR and CDR2 is FQNEAQ (reference sequence). This CDR3 is built from 15 residues.